This is a list of T cell receptor beta chains from one sample in a study of blood T cell repertoires in COVID-19. Profiling relied on immunoSEQ multiplex PCR, and the TCRdb table lists in-frame clones only, not all of them. The sample carries 350,000 to 400,000 clones, 88% recorded once. The sample consisted of PBMCs or T cells enriched from blood (not recorded which). These receptor sequences come from a woman younger than 30 who had recovered from COVID-19. Each CDR3 is given with its conserved first and last residue. D genes are given only for firm matches. The size field is filled for only some rows; it gives once, few, many or a size class.

D: TRBD1; J: TRBJ2-1; V: TRBV2; size: few; DNA: TGTGCCAGCAGCCCACAGTTACCACGGGACAGTAACTACAATGAGCAGTTCTTC; CDR3: CASSPQLPRDSNYNEQFF
D: TRBD1; J: TRBJ1-4; V: TRBV29-1; size: .; DNA: TGCAGCGTTGGCGGGACAGGGCAAGAAAAACTGTTTTTT; CDR3: CSVGGTGQEKLFF
D: .; J: TRBJ1-1; V: TRBV7-3; size: once; DNA: TGTGCCAGCAGCCCCGGGGTATCCACTGAAGCTTTCTTT; CDR3: CASSPGVSTEAFF
D: .; J: TRBJ2-5; V: TRBV7-8; size: .; DNA: TGTGCCAGCAGCCCTCGAGAGACCCAGTACTTC; CDR3: CASSPRETQYF
D: TRBD1; J: TRBJ1-3; V: TRBV11-2; size: few; DNA: TGTGCCAGCAGCCGACAGGGGGCTAAGGCTGGAAACACCATATATTTT; CDR3: CASSRQGAKAGNTIYF
D: TRBD2; J: TRBJ2-2; V: TRBV9; size: .; DNA: TGTGCCAGCAGCGTACTAGCGGGGGCCACCGGGGAGCTGTTTTTT; CDR3: CASSVLAGATGELFF
D: .; J: TRBJ1-6; V: TRBV30; size: once; DNA: TGTGCCTGGAGTGAAAGGGGGACGGATGCTTCACCCCTCCACTTT; CDR3: CAWSERGTDASPLHF
D: TRBD2; J: TRBJ2-5; V: TRBV7-2; size: .; DNA: TGTGCCAGCAGCTTAGGGACTAGCGGGATGAAGACCCAGTACTTC; CDR3: CASSLGTSGMKTQYF
D: TRBD2; J: TRBJ2-7; V: TRBV13; size: .; DNA: TGTGCCAGCAGCCAGGGACTAGCGGATTACGAGCAGTACTTC; CDR3: CASSQGLADYEQYF
D: TRBD1; J: TRBJ2-7; V: TRBV6-5; size: .; DNA: TGTGCCAGCAGTCCGACAGGGGTCTACGAGCAGTACTTC; CDR3: CASSPTGVYEQYF
D: .; J: TRBJ1-1; V: TRBV30; size: .; DNA: TGTGCCTGGAGGCCCACAGGGAACACTGAAGCTTTCTTT; CDR3: CAWRPTGNTEAFF
D: .; J: TRBJ2-7; V: TRBV18; size: .; DNA: TGTGCCAGCTCCCCCGATAACAGAAATCCACACTACGAGCAGTACTTC; CDR3: CASSPDNRNPHYEQYF
D: TRBD1; J: TRBJ1-5; V: TRBV6-5; size: .; DNA: TGTGCCAGCAGGTCCGGGACAGGGGGGAATCAGCCCCAGCATTTT; CDR3: CASRSGTGGNQPQHF
D: TRBD1; J: TRBJ2-7; V: TRBV2; size: few; DNA: TGTGCCAGCAGTTCGATCAGGGGGCGCGACGAGCAGTACTTC; CDR3: CASSSIRGRDEQYF
D: TRBD1; J: TRBJ1-2; V: TRBV9; size: .; DNA: TGTGCCAGCAGCGTAGGACAGGGGGTCGTCTATGGCTACACCTTC; CDR3: CASSVGQGVVYGYTF
D: TRBD1; J: TRBJ1-2; V: TRBV28; size: .; DNA: TGTGCCAGTCGATTCCGGGACAGGCATTATGGCTACACCTTC; CDR3: CASRFRDRHYGYTF
D: TRBD1; J: TRBJ1-1; V: TRBV5-1; size: .; DNA: TGCGCCAGCAGGTCATCGGGACAGGGGAACACTGAAGCTTTCTTT; CDR3: CASRSSGQGNTEAFF
D: .; J: TRBJ2-3; V: TRBV3-1/TRBV3-2; size: .; DNA: TGTGCCAGCAGCCAATCAAACACAGATACGCAGTATTTT; CDR3: CASSQSNTDTQYF
D: .; J: TRBJ2-7; V: TRBV23-1; size: .; DNA: TGCGCCAGCAGTCAATATGTAGGGCCTAGGAGGGTCGACGAGCAGTACTTC; CDR3: CASSQYVGPRRVDEQYF
D: .; J: TRBJ1-3; V: TRBV28; size: .; DNA: TGTGCCAGCGGTGGCGGGAGGGGAAACACCATATATTTT; CDR3: CASGGGRGNTIYF
D: .; J: TRBJ2-7; V: TRBV7-2; size: .; DNA: TGTGCCAGCAGCGGCTCCGCCCAATGGCTCTCCTACGAGCAGTACTTC; CDR3: CASSGSAQWLSYEQYF
D: .; J: TRBJ1-2; V: TRBV4-3; size: once; DNA: TGCGCCAGCAGCCAAGACGTAACAGTCGTCTATGGCTACACCTTC; CDR3: CASSQDVTVVYGYTF
D: .; J: TRBJ1-2; V: TRBV19; size: .; DNA: TGTGCCAGTACTAGGCTTCCTAACTATGGCTACACCTTC; CDR3: CASTRLPNYGYTF
D: .; J: TRBJ1-1; V: TRBV7-8; size: .; DNA: TGTGCCAGCAGCTTAGGTACAGCCAACACTGAAGCTTTCTTT; CDR3: CASSLGTANTEAFF
D: .; J: TRBJ1-1; V: TRBV9; size: .; DNA: TGTGCCAGCAGCGTAGTTGCGGGGGTGAACACTGAAGCTTTCTTT; CDR3: CASSVVAGVNTEAFF
D: .; J: TRBJ2-7; V: TRBV4-3; size: .; DNA: TGCGCCAGCAGCCAAAGGACTTTCCACGAGCAGTACTTC; CDR3: CASSQRTFHEQYF
D: .; J: TRBJ2-3; V: TRBV10-3; size: .; DNA: TGTGCCATCAGTGAAGGGGGTGCAGATACGCAGTATTTT; CDR3: CAISEGGADTQYF
D: TRBD1; J: TRBJ1-2; V: TRBV18; size: few; DNA: TGTGCCAGCTCACCAGGGACAGTCGAGAACTATGGCTACACCTTC; CDR3: CASSPGTVENYGYTF
D: TRBD2; J: TRBJ2-1; V: TRBV24-1; size: .; DNA: TGTGCCACTTCCCATGCGGGGGTTATTTTCAATGAGCAGTTCTTC; CDR3: CATSHAGVIFNEQFF
D: .; J: TRBJ2-6; V: TRBV3-1/TRBV3-2; size: .; DNA: TGTGCCAGCAGCCAACGTTCTGGGGCCAACGTCCTGACTTTC; CDR3: CASSQRSGANVLTF
D: .; J: TRBJ1-5; V: TRBV4-2; size: .; DNA: TGTGCCAGCAGCTACCGAGACAGAGACAATCAGCCCCAGCATTTT; CDR3: CASSYRDRDNQPQHF
D: TRBD1; J: TRBJ2-7; V: TRBV13; size: .; DNA: TGTGCCAGCAGCCCCGGGACAGGGTTCCTCGAGCAGTACTTC; CDR3: CASSPGTGFLEQYF
D: TRBD1; J: TRBJ1-1; V: TRBV19; size: .; DNA: TGTGCCAGTAGTAGGGGACAGGGGAACACTGAAGCTTTCTTT; CDR3: CASSRGQGNTEAFF
D: .; J: TRBJ1-6; V: TRBV5-6; size: .; DNA: TGTGCCAGCAGCCCTCGGGACTCAAGGGGACCCCTCCACTTT; CDR3: CASSPRDSRGPLHF
D: TRBD1; J: TRBJ2-2; V: TRBV2; size: .; DNA: TGTGCCAGCACCCCGGACAGGGGCACCGGGGAGCTGTTTTTT; CDR3: CASTPDRGTGELFF
D: .; J: TRBJ2-7; V: TRBV2; size: .; DNA: TGTGCCAGCCGGACAGTCGTCGAGCAGTACTTC; CDR3: CASRTVVEQYF
D: .; J: TRBJ1-6; V: TRBV7-9; size: .; DNA: TGTGCCAGCAGCTTAACCGCGAACCCGGGGGGTTCACCCCTCCACTTT; CDR3: CASSLTANPGGSPLHF
D: TRBD2; J: TRBJ2-3; V: TRBV4-2; size: .; DNA: TGTGCCAGCAGCCCAAGCGGGGGGACAGATACGCAGTATTTT; CDR3: CASSPSGGTDTQYF
D: TRBD1; J: TRBJ2-1; V: TRBV14; size: .; DNA: TGTGCCAGCAGCCTGAGGATATATCGGGACAGTCAGGACAATGAGCAGTTCTTC; CDR3: CASSLRIYRDSQDNEQFF
D: .; J: TRBJ2-2; V: TRBV4-3; size: .; DNA: TGCGCCAGCAGCCAAGAGACAGGAAAGAACACCGGGGAGCTGTTTTTT; CDR3: CASSQETGKNTGELFF
D: .; J: TRBJ1-6; V: TRBV7-9; size: .; DNA: TGTGCCAGCAGCTTCTCGAGCTCCTATAATTCACCCCTCCACTTT; CDR3: CASSFSSSYNSPLHF
D: TRBD2; J: TRBJ2-2; V: TRBV9; size: few; DNA: TGTGCCAGCTCCGGGGGGGCCGGGACCGGGGAGCTGTTTTTT; CDR3: CASSGGAGTGELFF